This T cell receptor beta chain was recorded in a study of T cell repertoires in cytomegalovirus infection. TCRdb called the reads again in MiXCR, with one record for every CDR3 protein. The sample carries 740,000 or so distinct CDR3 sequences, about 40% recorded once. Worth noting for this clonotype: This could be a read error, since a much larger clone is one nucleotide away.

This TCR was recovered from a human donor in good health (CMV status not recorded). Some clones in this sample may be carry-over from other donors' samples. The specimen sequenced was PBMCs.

In DNA, the CDR3 is TGTGCCAGCATCCACCGGGACAGGGACGTCTACGAGCAGTACTTC. It yields the protein CASIHRDRDVYEQYF. The genes are TRBV7-2 and TRBJ2-7, with 9 bases fitting TRBD1. V trimming: 7 bases; J trimming: 3 bases; junction bases outside the gene matches: 10. The CDR3 loop spans 15 amino acids. Germline values: CDR1 SGHTA, CDR2 FQGNSA.